The T cell receptor beta chain described here comes from a study of read filtering for tumor transcriptome and immune sequencing. The study's findings and limits: Single-read clonotypes: approximately 87% of IR-seq clonotypes (around 3.5% of reads), 74.6% of RNA-seq clonotypes (around 45% of reads).

From about 0.4 ug of RNA, a library with molecular barcoded alpha/delta and beta/gamma adaptors was made. MiXCR, applied by TCRdb to the reads, yields one record per CDR3 protein. The data contain roughly 130,000 distinct CDR3 sequences, 10% to 15% of them singletons. Per germline, CDR1 SGHRS and CDR2 YFSETQ. The CDR3 has 13 residues. Bone marrow was sampled from every patient at the time of active disease. Note on this clonotype: What it binds is unknown. At one end, the junction sequence differs from germline, possibly due to a read error.

The receptor was derived from a donor at least 40 years old with multiple myeloma. The rearrangement joins TRBV5-1 to TRBJ1-1; D uncertain. Sequencing used a population of CD138-negative cells sorted from bone marrow. CDR3 bases: TGCGCCAGCAGCTTATCACCGAACACTGTAGCTTTCTTT. Amino acids: CASSLSPNTVAFF.